This TCR beta chain was retrieved from a study of blood T cell repertoires in COVID-19 (TCRdb year 2020). Regarding the complete study: Samples covering the acute and convalescent phases of COVID-19 were provided by collaborators in the United States, Italy and Spain. The repertoires were released in a freely available public database intended as a resource for research on the immune response to SARS-CoV-2. The samples were drawn from two sources: the first 160 participants of the ongoing ImmuneRACE study, and over 950 subjects contributed by 6 global collaborators. The prospective study material was composed of cDNA or gDNA derived from T cells, B-cell-depleted T cells, or PBMCs. The dataset comprised deeply sampled blood TCRbeta repertoires from subjects exposed to, actively infected with, or recovered from COVID-19. Where available, HLA class I and class II types were taken from metadata supplied by the sample provider and were not determined by assay-based typing. The sample metadata nearly always contained a de-identified subject ID, COVID-19 status, age in years and sex.

V sheds 4 bases and J sheds 5 bases, leaving 9 bases between their ends. The cysteine opens and the phenylalanine closes a CDR3 of 13 amino acids. The kept DNA is CDR3 alone, 39 bases in frame from the first base. CDR1 SEHNR and CDR2 FQNEAQ are derived from the germline V gene (reference sequence). Concerning this clone: Its antigen is currently not known. There are no base qualities to consult, and no much larger clone falls within one base.

TCRbeta CDR3 regions were amplified from genomic DNA using the immunoSEQ Assay, a bias-controlled multiplex PCR. On the study's bioinformatics: The number of nucleated cells in each sample was estimated by amplification of reference gene primers within the assay. To quantify the absolute abundance of each unique TCRbeta CDR3 rearrangement, sequence reads were collapsed and filtered. For each sample, productive Simpson clonality was calculated as the square root of Simpson's diversity index over productive rearrangements. Sourced from immuneACCESS, this table was stored by TCRdb with only in-frame sequences that have V and J called. A share of the clones is absent; for the studies checked, an unresolved V gene accounts for under half, and the remainder has no known explanation. That table furnishes V, J and clone size, whereas the DNA furnished D and trimming. The sample includes about 110,000 clones, with 70% to 80% observed a single time. Under 8% of the sample belongs to the ten largest clones.

General conclusions and limits of the study: How much clinical and demographic metadata was included differed by source and by participant, and the metadata was provided uncurated.

One collaborating source in Seattle enrolled patients while the patients were actively infected and followed the patients over time throughout the course of disease. Whole blood was collected in K2EDTA tubes by collaborating institutions according to the institutions' own protocols. Collaborator samples were shipped for TCRbeta analysis as frozen whole blood, isolated PBMCs, or DNA extracted from either sample type. Sample: peripheral blood. This receptor was identified in a man older than 75 with COVID-19, enrolled during active disease. The receptor chain draws on TRBV7-9 and TRBJ1-5, with the D gene uncertain. The CDR3 sequence is CASSSRSDQPQHF. At the DNA level, the sequence is TGTGCCAGCAGCTCCCGGTCCGATCAGCCCCAGCATTTT.